The rows below give T cell receptor beta chains drawn from one sample of a study of shared clonotypes between healthy human individuals. The repertoire was sequenced with immunoSEQ multiplex PCR; TCRdb's copy has only in-frame clones and lacks some. The table records 2,100,000 or so clones, approximately 96% of them present only once. Sequencing was carried out using naive CD4+ T cells sorted from blood. The receptors stem from a man younger than 35 in good health. Both conserved end residues are part of each CDR3. D genes are given only for firm matches. Only part of the rows carry a size: once, few, many, or a class if the clone is expanded.

clone_size,d_call,j_call,v_call,cdr3_aa,cdr3_nt
-,TRBD1,TRBJ1-1,TRBV6-5,CASSLRQGTEAFF,TGTGCCAGCAGTTTAAGACAGGGCACTGAAGCTTTCTTT
-,TRBD2,TRBJ2-1,TRBV10-2,CASSVSGGINEQFF,TGCGCCAGCAGTGTTAGCGGGGGGATCAATGAGCAGTTCTTC
-,TRBD1,TRBJ1-2,TRBV2,CASSGQGTNYGYTF,TGTGCCAGCAGTGGACAGGGGACTAACTATGGCTACACCTTC
-,TRBD1,TRBJ2-2,TRBV2,CASSEQGARTGELFF,TGTGCCAGCAGTGAACAGGGGGCGCGCACCGGGGAGCTGTTTTTT
-,-,TRBJ2-7,TRBV27,CASPRCQPEPRGLGEFYEQYF,TGTGCCAGCCCGAGGTGCCAGCCCGAGCCCCGGGGCTTAGGGGAATTCTACGAGCAGTACTTC
-,-,TRBJ2-3,TRBV10-3,CAISRQAREDTQYF,TGTGCCATCAGTCGGCAGGCCCGGGAGGATACGCAGTATTTT
-,-,TRBJ2-4,TRBV28,CATTPRINIQYF,TGTGCCACCACCCCTCGTATAAACATTCAGTACTTC
few,-,TRBJ1-6,TRBV6-5,CASTKGAGNNSPLHF,TGTGCCAGCACAAAGGGAGCAGGGAATAATTCACCCCTCCACTTT
-,TRBD2,TRBJ2-7,TRBV5-4,CASTPGVVAGGYEQYF,TGTGCCAGCACCCCGGGGGTGGTAGCGGGAGGCTACGAGCAGTACTTC
-,TRBD1,TRBJ2-1,TRBV5-1,CASSPAGGLYYNEQFF,TGCGCCAGCAGCCCAGCAGGGGGCCTTTACTACAATGAGCAGTTCTTC
-,-,TRBJ2-5,TRBV5-1,CASSLSTETQYF,TGCGCCAGCAGCTTGAGTACCGAGACCCAGTACTTC
-,TRBD1,TRBJ2-7,TRBV28,CASSNSGGHEQYF,TGTGCCAGCAGTAACTCAGGGGGCCACGAGCAGTACTTC
-,-,TRBJ1-5,TRBV6-1,CASKLTGNSNQPQHF,TGTGCCAGCAAATTGACGGGCAATAGCAATCAGCCCCAGCATTTT
-,-,TRBJ1-5,TRBV2,CASSAGGHNQPQHF,TGTGCCAGCAGTGCAGGTGGCCATAATCAGCCCCAGCATTTT
once,-,TRBJ1-4,TRBV7-2,CASSFGRVAEKLFF,TGTGCCAGCAGCTTTGGCAGGGTGGCTGAAAAACTGTTTTTT
-,-,TRBJ2-5,TRBV5-4,CASSSNPGTAVGETQYF,TGTGCCAGCAGCTCCAATCCAGGGACGGCGGTGGGTGAGACCCAGTACTTC
-,-,TRBJ2-7,TRBV7-2,CASSSRRSSYEQYF,TGTGCCAGCAGCAGCAGGAGAAGCTCCTACGAGCAGTACTTC
-,-,TRBJ2-7,TRBV6-5,CAIRQGLGEQYF,TGTGCCATCAGACAGGGACTAGGAGAGCAGTACTTC
-,-,TRBJ1-1,TRBV7-9,CASSPTGTSGDTEAFF,TGTGCCAGCAGCCCTACCGGGACATCGGGAGACACTGAAGCTTTCTTT
-,TRBD1,TRBJ1-5,TRBV30,CAWNRGLNQPQHF,TGTGCCTGGAACAGGGGGCTCAATCAGCCCCAGCATTTT
-,TRBD2,TRBJ2-7,TRBV7-2,CASSHRTSAYEQYF,TGTGCCAGCAGCCATAGGACTAGCGCCTACGAGCAGTACTTC
-,-,TRBJ1-3,TRBV6-5,CASSYGRGGGNTIYF,TGTGCCAGCAGTTACGGCAGGGGCGGTGGAAACACCATATATTTT
-,-,TRBJ1-1,TRBV27,CASSPRGGNTEAFF,TGTGCCAGCAGTCCCAGGGGAGGGAACACTGAAGCTTTCTTT
-,TRBD1,TRBJ1-6,TRBV7-2,CATGQGLGSPLHF,TGTGCCACCGGACAGGGGCTGGGATCACCCCTCCACTTT
-,TRBD1,TRBJ1-5,TRBV4-2,CASSPHRTGSGNQPQHF,TGTGCCAGCAGCCCCCACCGGACAGGGTCCGGGAATCAGCCCCAGCATTTT
-,-,TRBJ1-2,TRBV28,CATRQDYGYTF,TGTGCCACCCGACAGGACTATGGCTACACCTTC
-,-,TRBJ1-2,TRBV5-1,CASSLESVNYGYTF,TGCGCCAGCAGCTTGGAATCGGTTAACTATGGCTACACCTTC
-,-,TRBJ2-7,TRBV14,CASSQGDRWSYEQYF,TGTGCCAGCAGCCAAGGAGACAGGTGGTCCTACGAGCAGTACTTC
-,-,TRBJ1-1,TRBV29-1,CSGLGTSLSSF,TGCAGCGGGCTCGGGACCTCCCTAAGTTCCTTT
-,-,TRBJ1-2,TRBV14,CASSQGQFYGYTF,TGTGCCAGCAGCCAAGGACAGTTCTATGGCTACACCTTC
-,TRBD1,TRBJ2-7,TRBV4-1,CASSQGGQGAAYEQYF,TGCGCCAGCAGCCAAGGGGGGCAGGGGGCGGCCTACGAGCAGTACTTC
-,-,TRBJ1-1,TRBV18,CASSRATTNTEAFF,TGTGCCAGCTCACGAGCTACTACGAACACTGAAGCTTTCTTT
-,-,TRBJ2-1,TRBV18,CASSPVSGNEQFF,TGTGCCAGCTCACCGGTGTCGGGGAATGAGCAGTTCTTC
-,-,TRBJ2-5,TRBV10-3,CAIKGPQETQYF,TGTGCCATCAAGGGGCCACAAGAGACCCAGTACTTC
once,-,TRBJ2-1,TRBV6-5,CASSYSVLADYNEQFF,TGTGCCAGCAGTTACTCGGTGTTAGCCGATTACAATGAGCAGTTCTTC
-,TRBD1,TRBJ2-7,TRBV6-4,CASIRRDRDYEQYF,TGTGCCAGCATCCGGCGGGACAGGGACTACGAGCAGTACTTC
-,-,TRBJ2-7,TRBV6-1,CASSEVGGAIKQYF,TGTGCCAGCAGTGAAGTAGGAGGGGCGATTAAGCAGTACTTC
-,-,TRBJ2-2,TRBV4-2,CASRGDTGELFF,TGTGCCAGCAGGGGGGACACCGGGGAGCTGTTTTTT
-,-,TRBJ1-3,TRBV30,CAYSTRARAGNTIYF,TGTGCCTACTCAACCAGGGCTAGAGCTGGAAACACCATATATTTT
-,-,TRBJ1-1,TRBV2,CASSVYESTEAFF,TGTGCCAGCAGTGTTTATGAGAGCACTGAAGCTTTCTTT
few,-,TRBJ2-1,TRBV6-1,CASTFQVSYNEQFF,TGTGCCAGCACTTTCCAGGTATCCTACAATGAGCAGTTCTTC
-,-,TRBJ1-2,TRBV18,CASSPGANYGYTF,TGTGCCAGCTCACCTGGGGCTAACTATGGCTACACCTTC
once,TRBD2,TRBJ2-1,TRBV9,CASSVRLAGAYNEQFF,TGTGCCAGCAGCGTAAGACTAGCGGGTGCCTACAATGAGCAGTTCTTC
-,TRBD2,TRBJ2-5,TRBV28,CASSFGGGTQETQYF,TGTGCCAGCAGTTTCGGCGGGGGAACCCAAGAGACCCAGTACTTC
-,-,TRBJ2-7,TRBV6-5,CASSPSGTGEQYF,TGTGCCAGCAGTCCCTCCGGGACTGGTGAGCAGTACTTC
-,TRBD1,TRBJ1-4,TRBV5-5,CASSLGQGTSNEKLFF,TGTGCCAGCAGCCTGGGACAGGGGACCTCTAATGAAAAACTGTTTTTT
-,TRBD1,TRBJ2-7,TRBV28,CARPRQGAILYEQYF,TGTGCCAGGCCGAGACAGGGGGCAATCTTGTACGAGCAGTACTTC
-,-,TRBJ2-3,TRBV9,CASSDASTDTQYF,TGTGCCAGCAGCGACGCTAGCACAGATACGCAGTATTTT
few,-,TRBJ1-1,TRBV5-5,CASSLGPGNTEAFF,TGTGCCAGCAGCTTGGGTCCAGGGAACACTGAAGCTTTCTTT
-,-,TRBJ2-3,TRBV6-1,CASSGQVTDTQYF,TGTGCCAGCAGTGGCCAGGTCACAGATACGCAGTATTTT
-,-,TRBJ1-2,TRBV9,CASSVGGGQAVYGYTF,TGTGCCAGCAGCGTAGGCGGAGGGCAGGCCGTCTATGGCTACACCTTC
-,TRBD2,TRBJ2-7,TRBV5-4,CASSLGSGGGLYEQYF,TGTGCCAGCAGCTTGGGGAGCGGGGGAGGCCTCTACGAGCAGTACTTC
-,-,TRBJ2-3,TRBV11-2,CASSFGPDTQYF,TGTGCCAGCAGCTTTGGTCCAGATACGCAGTATTTT